The clone carrying this TCR beta chain has just one count. Between the trimmed V and J ends, which lost 0 bases and 7 bases, there was a span of 14 bases. There are 15 residues in the CDR3. Germline V lookup: CDR1 SGHRS, CDR2 YFSETQ. The sample originates from a study of blood T cell repertoires in COVID-19. Participant age was roughly 18 to 90 years, and participants resided in approximately 24 US areas. Cohort assignment relied on participant-reported clinical history. The assay was immunoSEQ multiplex PCR, and TCRdb's table has in-frame clones only and misses some. This table holds approximately 250,000 clones, around 89% found once.

This TCR was sampled from a woman between 40 and 50 years old with acute COVID-19. The chain joins TRBV5-1 to TRBJ1-5; perhaps TRBD1 as D (5 bases). Sequences were obtained from PBMCs or T cells enriched from blood (not recorded which). CDR3 loop: CASSLEGQGGQPQHF. In DNA form, the CDR3 reads TGCGCCAGCAGCTTGGAGGGTCAGGGAGGGCAGCCCCAGCATTTT.